This T cell receptor beta chain was recorded in a study of cytomegalovirus exposure and HLA in healthy donors. The study, taken as a whole, reports: TCR beta chains numbering more than 150 were designated cytomegalovirus-associated. From TCR beta sequences, most subjects' HLA-A and HLA-B alleles were reportedly predicted accurately.

The primer mix had 60 Vbeta and 13 Jbeta primers. Profiling relied on immunoSEQ multiplex PCR, and the TCRdb table lists in-frame clones only, not all of them. Here the sample spans about 60,000 clones, approximately 75% being singletons. V was clipped by 6 bases and J by 8 bases; unmatched bases: 11. This CDR3 has 16 residues. At collection, donors were nominally healthy, but unrecorded immune exposures were probable. A remark on this clone: Its antigen is as yet unknown.

Sequencing input: PBMCs. The receptor comes from a woman aged 40 to 50 in good health and CMV-seropositive. The rearrangement joins TRBV5-3 to TRBJ1-4, with 12 bases aligning to TRBD1. TRBV5-3 counts as an open reading frame of uncertain function. The CDR3, as DNA: TGTGCCAGAACTTATTCCCGGGACAGGGGGCGCGAAAAACTGTTTTTT. Translating it yields CARTYSRDRGREKLFF.